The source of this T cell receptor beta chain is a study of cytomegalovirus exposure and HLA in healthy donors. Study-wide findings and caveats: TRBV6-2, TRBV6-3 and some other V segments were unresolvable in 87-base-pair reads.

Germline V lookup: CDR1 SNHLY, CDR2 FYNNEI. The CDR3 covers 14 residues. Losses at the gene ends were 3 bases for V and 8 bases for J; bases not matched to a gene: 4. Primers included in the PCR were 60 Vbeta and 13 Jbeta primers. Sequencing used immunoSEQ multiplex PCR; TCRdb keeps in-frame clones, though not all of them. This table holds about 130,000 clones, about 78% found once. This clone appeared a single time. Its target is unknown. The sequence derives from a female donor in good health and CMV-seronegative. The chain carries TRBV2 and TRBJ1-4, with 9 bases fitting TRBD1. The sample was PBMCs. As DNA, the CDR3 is TGTGCCAGCAGTGATGGGACAGGGAAGGAAAAACTGTTTTTT. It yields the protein CASSDGTGKEKLFF.